This section outlines one T cell receptor beta chain sequence together with its context. This sample is part of a study of blood T cell repertoires in COVID-19. Overall study context: PBMCs, B-cell-depleted T cells, or T cells provided the cDNA or gDNA that made up the material.

In the original processing: For nucleated cells, counts were estimated from reference gene primer amplification. TCRdb's copy holds only in-frame clones and misses some; the assay was immunoSEQ multiplex PCR. That table supplies the V and J calls and clone size; D and trimming were determined from the DNA. The sample contains approximately 210,000 clones, about 76% of which appear only once. CDR1 is MNHEY, CDR2 SMNVEV, per germline (reference sequence). Trimming stripped 5 bases from V and 6 bases from J, with 11 bases between. CDR3 length equals 14 residues. The study recruited people aged 18 to 89 years across 24 US areas. Participant-given clinical history determined each cohort assignment.

The sequencing sample was made of PBMCs or T cells enriched from blood (not recorded which). The J gene is TRBJ1-6, the V gene TRBV27, with D possibly being TRBD1 (6 bases). The TCR sequence derives from a woman between 45 and 60 years old with acute COVID-19. The CDR3 loop reads CASSPGTPNSPLHF. The CDR3 bases are TGTGCCAGCAGTCCCGGGACACCTAATTCACCCCTCCACTTT.